The clone carrying this T cell receptor (beta chain) was detected only a few times. Its antigen is not identified. The sample belongs to a study of beta chain features in type 1 diabetes. Study information: Analysis included more than 90 million sorted cells drawn from all samples. Study findings and constraints: Researchers report that Type 1 diabetes patients had moderately but significantly shorter TCRB CDR3s across all four CD4+ subsets. Highly expressing activated T cells could be over-counted with a cDNA template. Here, the possible influence of HLA type (on TCRB rearrangement) remained unresolved.

CDR3 length equals 14 residues. V lost 1 base and J lost 0, with 5 bases in between. Germline V gives CDR1 SGHAT, CDR2 FQNNGV. Expressed TCRB transcripts got sequenced, as all isolated RNA was reverse transcribed. Sequencing used immunoSEQ multiplex PCR; TCRdb keeps in-frame clones, though not all of them. Among approximately 600,000 clones listed, around 12% were seen once. A sort by CD45RO/CCR7/CD25/CD127/CD95/CD27 yielded CD4+ naive, central memory, regulatory and stem cell-like memory cells. Source material: naive CD4+ T cells from blood. The origin of this receptor is a man aged 25 to 45 with type 1 diabetes. This rearrangement joins TRBV11-2 to TRBJ2-3; D remains unclear. CDR3 nucleotide sequence: TGTGCCAGCAGCTTAGTCCCTAGCACAGATACGCAGTATTTT. Protein: CASSLVPSTDTQYF.